The 8 T cell receptor beta chains listed next were all sequenced from one sample in a study of CXCR3-negative and CXCR3-positive naive CD8 T cells. Points from the study as a whole: Compared with CXCR3-negative naive cells, CXCR3-positive naive cells showed more hydrophobic TRB CDR3s.

The study made its TRB cDNA libraries by 5' RACE, adding UMI labels. No DNA is given; TCRdb re-called the 5' RACE reads and lists each CDR3 protein once. Found here are 110,000 or so distinct CDR3 sequences; the top ten clones hold approximately 0.4%. Antigen specificity for these receptors is unknown. Sequencing used naive CXCR3+ CD8+ T cells from blood. The sample's subset: CD45RO-CCR7+CD27+CD95- naive CD8+ T cells expressing CXCR3 (TNR3+). These receptors came from a human donor in good health. Some clones in this sample may be carry-over from other donors' samples.

The chain is built from TRBV27 and TRBJ1-1. The germline gives CDR1 MNHEY, CDR2 SMNVEV (reference sequence). This CDR3 has 13 amino acids. CDR3 sequence reads: CASGEGLYTEAFF.

This chain joins TRBV7-6 and TRBJ2-2; TCRdb's D gene call, TRBD1, goes unchecked for lack of DNA. This CDR3 comprises 15 residues. Germline CDR1 and CDR2: SGHVS and FNYEAQ. The CDR3 here is CASNHPDSLTGELFF.

This sequence joins TRBV7-3 and TRBJ2-3; TCRdb picks TRBD2, but there is no DNA to check that call. Per germline, CDR1 SGHTA and CDR2 FQGTGA. The CDR3 runs 14 residues. The CDR3 here is CASSYGGGPDTQYF.

The chain joins TRBV28 to TRBJ2-7; TCRdb's D call, TRBD1, is unchecked because there is no DNA. CDR1 and CDR2 (germline): MDHEN, SYDVKM. There are 14 residues in the CDR3. The CDR3: CASTQGTLSYEQYF.

The chain has TRBV7-6 and TRBJ2-2; the TCRdb call, TRBD2, lacks DNA for checking. Germline V gene sequence: CDR1 SGHVS, CDR2 FNYEAQ. This CDR3 contains 16 residues. The CDR3 reads CASSLAGGTNTGELFF.

V is TRBV5-4 and J is TRBJ2-7; TCRdb outputs TRBD2, but without DNA this stays unchecked. Germline values: CDR1 SGHNT, CDR2 YYREEE (reference sequence). The CDR3 covers 16 residues. The CDR3 sequence: CASSKKGRGATYEQYF.

V and J are TRBV7-9 and TRBJ2-3; TCRdb outputs TRBD1, but without DNA this stays unchecked. The CDR3 runs 13 residues. In germline, CDR1 is SEHNR, CDR2 FQNEAQ (reference sequence). CDR3 sequence: CASSFPRGSTQYF.

The V gene is TRBV5-1, the J gene TRBJ2-1; TCRdb indicates TRBD1, and absent DNA this call remains unverified. Germline V lookup: CDR1 SGHRS, CDR2 YFSETQ. This CDR3 has 15 residues. This CDR3 is CASSLSRGALNEQFF. The whole variable domain, remainder taken from reference TRBV5-1 and TRBJ2-1, is KAGVTQTPRYLIKTRGQQVTLSCSPISGHRSVSWYQQTPGQGLQFLFEYFSETQRNKGNFPGRFSGRQFSNSRSEMNVSTLELGDSALYLCASSLSRGALNEQFFGPGTRLTVL.